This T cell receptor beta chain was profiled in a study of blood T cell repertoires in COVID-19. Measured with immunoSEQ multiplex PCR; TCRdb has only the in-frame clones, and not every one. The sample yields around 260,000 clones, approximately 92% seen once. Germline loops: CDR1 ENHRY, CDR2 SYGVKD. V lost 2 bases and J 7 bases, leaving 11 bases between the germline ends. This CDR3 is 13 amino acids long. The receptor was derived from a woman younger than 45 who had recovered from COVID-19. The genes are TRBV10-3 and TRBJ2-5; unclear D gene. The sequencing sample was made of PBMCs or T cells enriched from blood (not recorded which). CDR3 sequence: CAISESLVGTQYF. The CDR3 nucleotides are TGTGCCATCAGTGAGAGTCTAGTCGGGACCCAGTACTTC.